This record concerns one T cell receptor (beta chain) sequence. These data belong to a study of blood T cell repertoires in COVID-19. Germline CDR1 is SGHDT and CDR2 is YYEEEE. The CDR3 length is 14 residues. Losses at the gene ends were 3 bases for V and 5 bases for J; bases not matched to a gene: 7. Here immunoSEQ multiplex PCR was the method, and the copy in TCRdb shows in-frame clones only, minus some. The sample lists hundreds of thousands of clones; about nine tenths were seen once. The chain employs TRBV5-6 and TRBJ2-5; TRBD1 aligns across 7 bases. The sequenced sample consisted of peripheral blood. The TCR comes from a woman in her twenties or thirties with active or convalescent COVID-19. For the CDR3, the DNA is TGTGCCAGCAGCTGGACAGGATACACGGAGACCCAGTACTTC. Amino acids: CASSWTGYTETQYF.